This TCR beta chain was obtained from a study of vaccination effects on CD4 cells after COVID-19. At the level of the study: Early and late time points after vaccination were used to sample three convalescent patients. The post-vaccine samples were taken, at the median, 72 days after the second dose. Study results and limitations: There was marked clonal contraction among infection- and vaccine-induced clones late after vaccination.

At the end of roughly 9 days of culture, CD4+ T cells were isolated. This person's SARS-CoV-2 infection, confirmed by PCR, occurred between March and December 2020. Two-dose BNT162b2 or mRNA-1273 vaccination was given to participants. Cultures had half their medium replaced with IL-2 medium on days 3 and 7. In the case of this clone: The antigen is not known.

V lost 8 bases, J lost 10 bases, and 7 bases stayed unmatched. CDR1 and CDR2 (germline): MNHEY, SVGAGI. This CDR3 is built from 11 residues. Some clones are missing from TCRdb's copy, which holds only in-frame ones; the method was immunoSEQ multiplex PCR. The table has tens of thousands of clones, around 80% seen once. Material: CD4+ T cells from PBMCs cultured without peptide, obtained after COVID-19 vaccination. The origin of this receptor is a human donor who had a prior SARS-CoV-2 infection. The chain is built from TRBV6-5 and TRBJ1-1; 7 positions agree with TRBD1. The CDR3 region is CASGVAGGAFF. DNA of the CDR3: TGTGCCAGCGGAGTAGCAGGGGGAGCTTTCTTT.